This T cell receptor (beta chain) was recovered during a study of OX40 agonist ivuxolimab in advanced cancers. CDR3 length: 15 residues. The ends were cut back, 2 bases at V and 4 bases at J, with 13 bases in the middle. The germline gives CDR1 SGHDT, CDR2 YYEEEE. Measured with immunoSEQ multiplex PCR; TCRdb has only the in-frame clones, and not every one. The sample carries tens of thousands of clones, about 80% recorded once. For this clone: Additional DNA sequences in this sample encode the identical CDR3.

The sample in question was CD4+ or CD8+ T cells sorted from blood, obtained in a trial of the OX40 agonist ivuxolimab. The V and J genes are TRBV5-6 and TRBJ1-3, with D uncertain. The sequence derives from an adult with an advanced solid tumor such as melanoma, head and neck, liver or kidney cancer. CDR3 loop: CASSLGRSPGNTIYF. The DNA of the CDR3 is TGTGCCAGCAGCTTAGGACGGTCGCCCGGAAACACCATATATTTT.